This note documents a single T cell receptor (beta chain) sequence. The data originate from a study of blood T cell repertoires in COVID-19. Study summary: Both acute and convalescent COVID-19 samples were obtained from the United States, Italy and Spain. PBMCs, B-cell-depleted T cells, or T cells provided the cDNA or gDNA that made up the material.

Authors' data handling: Using reference gene primer amplification, nucleated cell counts were estimated. Method: immunoSEQ multiplex PCR; TCRdb's copy keeps in-frame clones and lacks some. Clone size and V and J calls were adopted from that table, with D and trimming inferred from the DNA. The sample has around 310,000 clones, around 90% seen once. The germline V gene has CDR1 SGHTS and CDR2 YDEGEE. The CDR3 covers 16 residues. V trimming: 4 bases; J trimming: 8 bases; junction bases outside the gene matches: 13. Seattle researchers signed up patients amid active infection and tracked them longitudinally.

The J gene is TRBJ1-3, the V gene TRBV5-8; TRBD1 matches 9 bases. This TCR was sampled from a woman aged 35 to 49 with COVID-19, enrolled during active disease. Sequences were obtained from peripheral blood. As DNA, the CDR3 is TGTGCCAGCAGCCTACACCTACAGGGGGCTGTTCACACCATATATTTT. Translating gives CASSLHLQGAVHTIYF.